A single sample gave rise to the 17 T cell receptor beta chains below, sequenced in a study of blood T cell repertoires in COVID-19. Libraries were prepared by immunoSEQ multiplex PCR; TCRdb keeps only in-frame clonotypes and omits some of them. This sample carries approximately 330,000 clones, 80% to 90% of them seen once, and the ten largest clones take 4% to 5.5%. What was sequenced was PBMCs or T cells enriched from blood (not recorded which). These receptors originate from a woman aged 35 to 49 with acute COVID-19.

This clone was picked up a small number of times. J is TRBJ1-2 and V is TRBV19; 7 positions agree with TRBD1. Germline assignment: CDR1 LNHDA and CDR2 SQIVND (reference sequence). CDR3 length: 13 residues. The ends lost 5 bases at V and 3 bases at J; junction bases unmatched: 3. The CDR3 nucleotides are TGTGCCAGTAGTCCCAGGGGGGACTATGGCTACACCTTC. This gives the protein CASSPRGDYGYTF.

The chain carries TRBV7-2 and TRBJ1-1, with D possibly TRBD1 on 6 matching bases. The germline V gene has CDR1 SGHTA and CDR2 FQGNSA. The CDR3 spans 15 residues. Trimming removed 5 bases from V and 8 bases from J, with 21 bases in between. CDR3 nucleotide sequence: TGTGCCAGCAGCCCACAGATTGGGGGGGGCCGGGAAGCTTTCTTT. Encoded protein: CASSPQIGGGREAFF.

This chain joins TRBV28 and TRBJ1-3, with 7 bases matching TRBD1. This CDR3 is 14 amino acids long. CDR1 and CDR2 (germline): MDHEN, SYDVKM. V trimming: 6 bases; J trimming: 0 bases; junction bases outside the gene matches: 2. The CDR3 nucleotides are TGTGCCAGCAGGGGGACAGTCTCTGGAAACACCATATATTTT. It codes for CASRGTVSGNTIYF.

The rearrangement uses TRBV13 and TRBJ2-5; possibly TRBD1 for D (6 bases). The CDR3 has 13 residues. Germline V gene lookup returns CDR1 PRHDT and CDR2 FYEKMQ (reference sequence). V lost 7 bases and J 4 bases, leaving 13 bases between the germline ends. CDR3 protein: CASTDRSGETQYF. The CDR3 bases are TGTGCCAGCACGGACAGATCGGGAGAGACCCAGTACTTC. The full variable domain, its missing parts supplied by reference TRBV13 and TRBJ2-5, is AAGVIQSPRHLIKEKRETATLKCYPIPRHDTVYWYQQGPGQDPQFLISFYEKMQSDKGSIPDRFSAQQFSDYHSELNMSSLELGDSALYFCASTDRSGETQYFGPGTRLLVL.

The rearrangement links TRBV7-6 to TRBJ2-1, with TRBD1 as a possible D gene (6 bases). V lost 5 bases and J 7 bases, leaving 18 bases between the germline ends. This CDR3 is built from 15 residues. CDR1 and CDR2 from the germline V gene are SGHVS and FNYEAQ. Written as DNA, the CDR3 is TGTGCCAGCAGCCGCCAGGGGAGTGGGTTGAATGAGCAGTTCTTC. Translation: CASSRQGSGLNEQFF.

This clone was counted once. J is TRBJ1-1 and V is TRBV29-1; a possible D gene is TRBD1 (6 bases). Germline values: CDR1 SQVTM, CDR2 ANQGSEA. Trimming shortened V by 4 bases and J by 3 bases, and 12 bases separated the two germline ends. This CDR3 has 13 amino acids. The CDR3 nucleotides are TGCAGCGTTGTAGGGCAGGGGTACACTGAAGCTTTCTTT. Translating gives CSVVGQGYTEAFF.

The chain joins TRBV20-1 to TRBJ2-2; TRBD2 is a possible D gene (5 bases). Germline CDR1 reads DFQATT; CDR2 reads SNEGSKA (reference sequence). The CDR3 has 12 residues. The V end was cut by 3 bases, the J end by 6 bases, with 8 bases between. The CDR3 loop is CSASILAGELFF. The CDR3 bases are TGCAGTGCTAGTATACTAGCCGGGGAGCTGTTTTTT.

This chain links TRBV27 with TRBJ2-3; 8 positions match TRBD2. Germline trimming cut 5 bases from V and 2 bases from J; bases unmatched to any gene: 12. There are 17 residues in the CDR3. CDR1 and CDR2 (germline): MNHEY, SMNVEV (reference sequence). CDR3 sequence (DNA): TGTGCCAGCAGTCCAGAACGAGCGGGGGTGGTCACAGATACGCAGTATTTT. It specifies CASSPERAGVVTDTQYF.

This clone has a single count. The rearrangement uses TRBV4-1 and TRBJ2-2; TRBD1 matches 8 bases. Unmatched junction bases numbered 8, after V lost 4 bases and J lost 4 bases. The CDR3 contains 16 residues. Germline V CDR1 and CDR2: MGHRA, YSYEKL. The CDR3 coding sequence is TGCGCCAGCAGCCCACCCGACAGGGGATTCACCGGGGAGCTGTTTTTT. This codes for CASSPPDRGFTGELFF.

The rearrangement uses TRBV4-1 and TRBJ1-6; D unclear. CDR3 length equals 16 residues. V shed 0 bases and J shed 6 bases, with 12 bases lying between them. CDR1 and CDR2 from the germline V gene are MGHRA and YSYEKL. CDR3 bases: TGCGCCAGCAGCCAAGATGGAGGTTTGAGTAATTCACCCCTCCACTTT. It yields the protein CASSQDGGLSNSPLHF.

The chain recombines TRBV18 with TRBJ2-5, with 7 nucleotides matching TRBD1. The V gene end was trimmed by 6 bases and the J gene end by 1 base; junction bases not matched to a gene: 5. The CDR3 is 14 residues long. Germline lookup yields CDR1 KGHSH and CDR2 LQKENI. CDR3 sequence: CASSRDRAQETQYF. The CDR3, as DNA: TGTGCCAGCTCCCGAGACAGGGCCCAAGAGACCCAGTACTTC.

This chain uses TRBV19 with TRBJ2-1, with a tentative D call TRBD2 (6 bases). The CDR3 sequence is 15 residues long. Germline CDR1 LNHDA, CDR2 SQIVND (reference sequence). Trimming left V 4 bases short and J 6 bases short, with 16 bases between. CDR3 sequence (DNA): TGTGCCAGTAGTACCGGGACTCTGAGCACCAATGAGCAGTTCTTC. It is translated as CASSTGTLSTNEQFF.

The chain recombines TRBV6-5 with TRBJ1-1; D gene ambiguous. The CDR3 contains 15 residues. Trimming stripped 0 bases from V and 4 bases from J, with 12 bases between. Germline values: CDR1 MNHEY, CDR2 SVGAGI. DNA of the CDR3: TGTGCCAGCAGTTACTCTTGGAGGGTGGCCACTGAAGCTTTCTTT. Encoded protein: CASSYSWRVATEAFF.

The CDR3 spells CASNRDRGYEQYF. The CDR3 DNA is TGTGCCAGTAACCGGGACAGGGGTTACGAGCAGTACTTC. The gene calls are TRBV12-3 or TRBV12-4 and TRBJ2-7; TRBD1 agrees at 10 bases. The V gene end was trimmed by 9 bases and the J gene end by 4 bases; junction bases not matched to a gene: 6. The CDR3 extends over 13 amino acids.

The gene calls are TRBV11-2 and TRBJ2-2; a weak D match, TRBD2 (6 bases). Germline V gene sequence: CDR1 SGHAT, CDR2 FQNNGV. The V and J ends lost 2 bases and 5 bases respectively, with 12 bases between them. This CDR3 comprises 15 residues. In nucleotides, the CDR3 is TGTGCCAGCAGCTTAACCGGGAGACATACCGGGGAGCTGTTTTTT. Translation: CASSLTGRHTGELFF.

The rearrangement links TRBV9 to TRBJ1-6, with 8 bases fitting TRBD1. Germline V gene lookup returns CDR1 SGDLS and CDR2 YYNGEE. The ends lost 4 bases at V and 4 bases at J; junction bases unmatched: 13. There are 18 residues in the CDR3. CDR3: CASSHPRTGQEYNSPLHF. The DNA for the CDR3 is TGTGCCAGCAGCCACCCCAGGACAGGGCAGGAATATAATTCACCCCTCCACTTT. Using reference TRBV9 and TRBJ1-6 for the parts outside the CDR3, the full variable domain is DSGVTQTPKHLITATGQRVTLRCSPRSGDLSVYWYQQSLDQGLQFLIQYYNGEERAKGNILERFSAQQFPDLHSELNLSSLELGDSALYFCASSHPRTGQEYNSPLHFGNGTRLTVT.

The chain couples TRBV10-3 to TRBJ1-6; 12 bases are shared with TRBD1. Germline CDR1 ENHRY, CDR2 SYGVKD. V gave up 8 bases and J gave up 6 bases; unmatched junction bases: 14. This CDR3 has 18 amino acids. Here the CDR3 reads CAIARGTGGGLGNSPLHF. The CDR3 DNA sequence: TGTGCCATCGCCCGTGGGACAGGGGGCGGTCTGGGTAATTCACCCCTCCACTTT.